The 18 T cell receptor beta chains presented below share a single source sample, sequenced in a study of blood T cell repertoires in COVID-19. Generated by immunoSEQ multiplex PCR, the TCRdb table keeps only in-frame clones and is missing some. Of about 180,000 clones in the sample, roughly four fifths were seen once. Sequencing was carried out using peripheral blood. All receptors come from a human donor in a cohort sampled during active COVID-19.

The chain couples TRBV11-3 to TRBJ2-5; 12 bases match TRBD2. In germline, CDR1 is SGHNT, CDR2 YENEEA. CDR3 length: 14 amino acids. V gave up 4 bases and J gave up 5 bases; unmatched junction bases: 2. The CDR3, as DNA: TGTGCCAGCAGCTCGACTAGCGGGGGCGAGACCCAGTACTTC. Its translation is CASSSTSGGETQYF. Variable domain in full (rest from reference TRBV11-3 and TRBJ2-5): EAGVVQSPRYKIIEKKQPVAFWCNPISGHNTLYWYLQNLGQGPELLIRYENEEAVDDSQLPKDRFSAERLKGVDSTLKIQPAELGDSAVYLCASSSTSGGETQYFGPGTRLLVL.

This clone was observed a handful of times. This chain links TRBV7-9 with TRBJ1-2, with no clear D. V lost 2 bases and J 0 bases, leaving 7 bases between the germline ends. CDR1 SEHNR and CDR2 FQNEAQ come from the germline V gene (reference sequence). The CDR3 totals 14 residues. This CDR3 reads CASSLMASNYGYTF. The CDR3 DNA follows: TGTGCCAGCAGCTTAATGGCTTCTAACTATGGCTACACCTTC.

The V gene is TRBV28, the J gene TRBJ1-1; 7 nucleotides agree with TRBD1. Germline loops: CDR1 MDHEN, CDR2 SYDVKM. The V gene end was trimmed by 3 bases and the J gene end by 11 bases; junction bases not matched to a gene: 6. The length of the CDR3 is 12 residues. The CDR3 coding sequence is TGTGCCAGCAGTTTGACCGCGACAGGGGCTTTCTTT. Translation: CASSLTATGAFF.

The V and J genes are TRBV18 and TRBJ2-2; 8 positions match TRBD1. Looked up from germline, CDR1 is KGHSH and CDR2 is LQKENI. V was pared by 6 bases and J by 7 bases, with 7 bases of the junction left unmatched. CDR3 length: 14 residues. CDR3 sequence reads: CASSLGQASGELFF. CDR3 nucleotide sequence: TGTGCCAGCTCCCTGGGACAGGCGAGCGGGGAGCTGTTTTTT.

The CDR3 loop is CSAYRDSTNYGYTF. The CDR3 DNA follows: TGCAGCGCCTACAGGGACAGCACCAACTATGGCTACACCTTC. V is TRBV29-1 and J is TRBJ1-2; 7 nucleotides line up with TRBD1. Germline loops: CDR1 SQVTM, CDR2 ANQGSEA. The ends lost 7 bases at V and 2 bases at J; junction bases unmatched: 10. There are 14 residues in the CDR3.

V usage is TRBV18 and J usage is TRBJ1-6; D not certain. V was pared by 3 bases and J by 6 bases, with 6 bases between. Germline CDR1 is KGHSH and CDR2 is LQKENI. The CDR3 loop spans 13 amino acids. As DNA, the CDR3 is TGTGCCAGCTCACCGGGAGTTAATTCACCCCTCCACTTT. Translating it yields CASSPGVNSPLHF.

This chain uses TRBV20-1 with TRBJ1-1; no definite D call. Germline CDR1 and CDR2: DFQATT and SNEGSKA (reference sequence). The CDR3 loop spans 13 amino acids. Trimming took off 3 bases at V and 3 bases at J, with 11 bases between the two ends. The CDR3 sequence is CSASSAGHTEAFF. The CDR3 DNA is TGCAGTGCTAGTTCGGCAGGTCACACTGAAGCTTTCTTT.

The DNA for the CDR3 is TGTGCCAGCAGCCAAGATGATCCAGGCGCCTACGAGCAGTACTTC. Encoded protein: CASSQDDPGAYEQYF. This sequence joins TRBV3-1 (or the pseudogene TRBV3-2) and TRBJ2-7; D unresolved. The CDR3 totals 15 residues. The germline V gene encodes CDR1 LGHDT and CDR2 YNNKEL (reference sequence). V was pared by 0 bases and J by 2 bases, with 11 bases between.

This clone has just a few counts. This chain links TRBV4-2 with TRBJ2-2, with D maybe TRBD2 (6 bases). This CDR3 spans 15 amino acids. Germline CDR1 LGHNA, CDR2 YNFKEQ. Between the trimmed V and J ends, which lost 4 bases and 2 bases, there was a span of 11 bases. In DNA form, the CDR3 reads TGTGCCAGCAGCCGGGGACTCCAAAACACCGGGGAGCTGTTTTTT. Amino acids: CASSRGLQNTGELFF.

V is TRBV7-9 and J is TRBJ2-7; 9 bases agree with TRBD1. With 5 bases clipped from V and 4 bases from J, the junction kept 6 bases outside the gene matches. The CDR3 consists of 14 residues. CDR1 is SEHNR and CDR2 is FQNEAQ in the germline V gene (reference sequence). CDR3 in DNA: TGTGCCAGCAGCCCCCGGGACAGGGTTTACGAGCAGTACTTC. Translating gives CASSPRDRVYEQYF.

This clone was detected once. The chain carries TRBV6-5 and TRBJ1-4; 9 bases line up with TRBD1. Germline assignment: CDR1 MNHEY and CDR2 SVGAGI. CDR3 length: 14 residues. The V and J ends lost 6 bases and 6 bases, in that order; junction bases with no gene match: 5. The CDR3 loop is CASRDRGRDEKLFF. The CDR3 coding sequence is TGTGCCAGCAGGGACAGGGGAAGGGATGAAAAACTGTTTTTT.

V usage is TRBV7-3 and J usage is TRBJ2-1, with 7 positions matching TRBD2. V gave up 5 bases and J gave up 0 bases; unmatched junction bases: 19. The CDR3 covers 20 residues. Germline CDR1 SGHTA, CDR2 FQGTGA. CDR3 residues: CASSVRRDYRGTSSYNEQFF. As DNA, the CDR3 is TGTGCCAGCAGCGTTAGAAGGGACTACCGGGGTACTAGCTCCTACAATGAGCAGTTCTTC.

The rearrangement links TRBV7-6 to TRBJ2-7; tentative D call: TRBD2 (7 bases). The CDR3 is 16 amino acids. Trimming left V 1 base short and J 2 bases short, with 15 bases between. The V gene's germline CDR1 is SGHVS and CDR2 FNYEAQ. CDR3 protein: CASSLGGEGGPYEQYF. CDR3 DNA sequence: TGTGCCAGCAGCTTAGGGGGGGAGGGGGGTCCCTACGAGCAGTACTTC.

CDR3 DNA: TGTGCCAGCACCCCGGGAGTATCCCACTCACCCCTCCACTTT. Translated, it gives CASTPGVSHSPLHF. The chain couples TRBV5-6 to TRBJ1-6; D not certain. Trimming removed 6 bases from V and 10 bases from J, with 17 bases in between. From germline, CDR1 is SGHDT and CDR2 YYEEEE. This CDR3 is 14 amino acids long.

This clone was detected a few times. V is TRBV6-5 and J is TRBJ1-2, with TRBD1 matching over 7 bases. The J segment lost 5 bases and the V segment lost 5 bases, leaving 5 bases of the junction unmatched. Germline V lookup: CDR1 MNHEY, CDR2 SVGAGI. CDR3 size: 13 residues. The CDR3 spells CASSLGTVYGYTF. CDR3 nucleotides: TGTGCCAGCAGTCTCGGGACAGTTTATGGCTACACCTTC.

The CDR3 DNA is TGTGCCAGCAGCCACCAGGGGGGACGTGGAAACACCATATATTTT. Translating gives CASSHQGGRGNTIYF. This chain connects TRBV14 to TRBJ1-3; 7 bases agree with TRBD1. This CDR3 region has 15 residues. Germline V gene sequence: CDR1 SGHDN, CDR2 FVKESK. The V and J ends lost 3 bases and 3 bases, in that order; junction bases with no gene match: 5.

V usage is TRBV11-2 and J usage is TRBJ2-1; D is possibly TRBD2 (5 bases). This CDR3 spans 14 amino acids. Trimming stripped 3 bases from V and 4 bases from J, with 10 bases between. Germline V gene lookup returns CDR1 SGHAT and CDR2 FQNNGV. The CDR3 DNA reads TGTGCCAGCAGCTTGGGAGTTCAATACAATGAGCAGTTCTTC. This gives the protein CASSLGVQYNEQFF.

DNA for the CDR3: TGTGCCAGCAGCTTAGACAGGGGAAAGGAGCAGTACTTC. This encodes CASSLDRGKEQYF. V usage is TRBV5-4 and J usage is TRBJ2-7; 8 positions agree with TRBD1. The CDR3 has 13 residues. Per germline, CDR1 SGHNT and CDR2 YYREEE (reference sequence). V gave up 2 bases and J gave up 7 bases; unmatched junction bases: 5.